A selection of T cell receptor beta chains follows, all from one sample in a study of T cell responses to AZD1222 COVID-19 vaccine. The assay was immunoSEQ multiplex PCR, and TCRdb's table has in-frame clones only and misses some. Of approximately 100,000 clones listed, about 85% are singletons. The sample consisted of peripheral blood, taken 28 days after the second AZD1222 dose. These receptors originate from an adult who received the AZD1222 COVID-19 vaccine. CDR3s include the opening cysteine and the closing phenylalanine or tryptophan. The D gene is left open where the match is weak. For some rows the clone size is stated as once, few or many, or as a class when expanded; others skip it.

j_gene: TRBJ2-3; d_gene: TRBD2; abundance: -; v_gene: TRBV30; CDR3aa: CAWSVPSAGGGTDTQYF; CDR3nt: TGTGCCTGGAGTGTACCCTCGGCGGGAGGGGGCACAGATACGCAGTATTTT
j_gene: TRBJ1-5; d_gene: -; abundance: -; v_gene: TRBV27; CDR3aa: CASSLSRGEPQHF; CDR3nt: TGTGCCAGCAGTTTATCCAGGGGAGAGCCCCAGCATTTT
j_gene: TRBJ1-2; d_gene: -; abundance: few; v_gene: TRBV3-1/TRBV3-2; CDR3aa: CASSQPGQGRGGYTF; CDR3nt: TGTGCCAGCAGCCAACCGGGGCAGGGTAGAGGTGGCTACACCTTC
j_gene: TRBJ1-5; d_gene: -; abundance: -; v_gene: TRBV11-1; CDR3aa: CASSRGRNQPQHF; CDR3nt: TGTGCCAGCAGCCGGGGCAGGAATCAGCCCCAGCATTTT
j_gene: TRBJ1-4; d_gene: TRBD1; abundance: -; v_gene: TRBV30; CDR3aa: CAWSGDRGQEKLFF; CDR3nt: TGTGCCTGGAGTGGGGACAGGGGGCAAGAAAAACTGTTTTTT
j_gene: TRBJ1-3; d_gene: TRBD1; abundance: -; v_gene: TRBV10-3; CDR3aa: CAISEVGQGSGNTIYF; CDR3nt: TGTGCCATCAGTGAAGTGGGACAGGGCTCTGGAAACACCATATATTTT
j_gene: TRBJ1-2; d_gene: -; abundance: -; v_gene: TRBV7-9; CDR3aa: CASSWSGSNYGYTF; CDR3nt: TGTGCCAGCAGCTGGAGCGGATCGAACTATGGCTACACCTTC
j_gene: TRBJ2-3; d_gene: -; abundance: once; v_gene: TRBV7-9; CDR3aa: CASSLGSGGALSTDTQYF; CDR3nt: TGTGCCAGCAGCTTAGGGAGCGGTGGGGCGCTCTCCACAGATACGCAGTATTTT
j_gene: TRBJ1-1; d_gene: -; abundance: -; v_gene: TRBV30; CDR3aa: CARARVGTEAFF; CDR3nt: TGTGCTAGAGCCCGTGTGGGCACTGAAGCTTTCTTT
j_gene: TRBJ2-3; d_gene: -; abundance: -; v_gene: TRBV28; CDR3aa: CASSSQTDTQYF; CDR3nt: TGTGCCAGCAGTTCACAAACAGATACGCAGTATTTT
j_gene: TRBJ1-1; d_gene: -; abundance: -; v_gene: TRBV5-1; CDR3aa: CASSSTPKHQGKMNTEAFF; CDR3nt: TGCGCCAGCAGCTCGACCCCCAAGCATCAGGGGAAGATGAACACTGAAGCTTTCTTT
j_gene: TRBJ2-1; d_gene: -; abundance: -; v_gene: TRBV14; CDR3aa: CASSPGTYNEQFF; CDR3nt: TGTGCCAGCAGCCCGGGGACCTACAATGAGCAGTTCTTC
j_gene: TRBJ2-1; d_gene: TRBD2; abundance: -; v_gene: TRBV27; CDR3aa: CASSHTGTSGRAYNEQFF; CDR3nt: TGTGCCAGCAGTCACACTGGGACTAGCGGGAGGGCCTACAATGAGCAGTTCTTC
j_gene: TRBJ2-7; d_gene: -; abundance: -; v_gene: TRBV6-1; CDR3aa: CASSEDRPGVFSYEQYF; CDR3nt: TGTGCCAGCAGTGAAGATAGGCCCGGGGTGTTCTCCTACGAGCAGTACTTC
j_gene: TRBJ2-7; d_gene: TRBD2; abundance: -; v_gene: TRBV7-2; CDR3aa: CASSLAGLAGVQPYEQYF; CDR3nt: TGTGCCAGCAGCTTAGCTGGGCTAGCGGGAGTTCAGCCCTACGAGCAGTACTTC
j_gene: TRBJ2-7; d_gene: TRBD2; abundance: -; v_gene: TRBV28; CDR3aa: CATIGALGGGTYEQYF; CDR3nt: TGTGCCACCATTGGGGCTTTGGGGGGAGGGACCTACGAGCAGTACTTC
j_gene: TRBJ1-6; d_gene: TRBD1; abundance: -; v_gene: TRBV30; CDR3aa: CAWSTTGGFGNSPLHF; CDR3nt: TGTGCCTGGAGTACGACAGGGGGTTTCGGTAATTCACCCCTCCACTTT
j_gene: TRBJ1-4; d_gene: -; abundance: -; v_gene: TRBV4-1; CDR3aa: CASSQVGEGEKLFF; CDR3nt: TGCGCCAGCAGCCAAGTAGGGGAAGGTGAAAAACTGTTTTTT
j_gene: TRBJ2-1; d_gene: TRBD1; abundance: -; v_gene: TRBV19; CDR3aa: CASTGTGYNEQFF; CDR3nt: TGTGCCAGTACCGGGACAGGGTACAATGAGCAGTTCTTC
j_gene: TRBJ1-3; d_gene: -; abundance: -; v_gene: TRBV15; CDR3aa: CATSRDLTAGNTIYF; CDR3nt: TGTGCCACCAGCAGAGATCTGACAGCCGGAAACACCATATATTTT
j_gene: TRBJ1-2; d_gene: -; abundance: -; v_gene: TRBV12-3/TRBV12-4; CDR3aa: CASSRLRGYTF; CDR3nt: TGTGCCAGCAGTCGCCTTAGGGGCTACACCTTC
j_gene: TRBJ1-1; d_gene: -; abundance: -; v_gene: TRBV12-3/TRBV12-4; CDR3aa: CASSFFAALEAFF; CDR3nt: TGTGCCAGCAGTTTCTTTGCGGCACTTGAAGCTTTCTTT
j_gene: TRBJ2-7; d_gene: -; abundance: once; v_gene: TRBV9; CDR3aa: CASSVGVLAYEQYF; CDR3nt: TGTGCCAGCAGCGTGGGGGTACTCGCCTACGAGCAGTACTTC
j_gene: TRBJ2-1; d_gene: TRBD1; abundance: once; v_gene: TRBV6-4; CDR3aa: CASSRQGENNEQFF; CDR3nt: TGTGCCAGCAGCCGACAGGGAGAGAACAATGAGCAGTTCTTC
j_gene: TRBJ1-2; d_gene: -; abundance: once; v_gene: TRBV20-1; CDR3aa: CSAPYGYTF; CDR3nt: TGCAGTGCCCCTTATGGCTACACCTTC
j_gene: TRBJ1-3; d_gene: -; abundance: -; v_gene: TRBV9; CDR3aa: CASSVDQPYSGNTIYF; CDR3nt: TGTGCCAGCAGCGTAGACCAGCCGTACTCTGGAAACACCATATATTTT
j_gene: TRBJ2-2; d_gene: -; abundance: -; v_gene: TRBV30; CDR3aa: CAWSDYRDSTGELFF; CDR3nt: TGTGCCTGGAGTGACTACCGGGACTCAACCGGGGAGCTGTTTTTT
j_gene: TRBJ1-3; d_gene: -; abundance: -; v_gene: TRBV5-8; CDR3aa: CASSFRAGGNTIYF; CDR3nt: TGTGCCAGCAGCTTCAGAGCAGGAGGAAACACCATATATTTT
j_gene: TRBJ1-2; d_gene: -; abundance: -; v_gene: TRBV9; CDR3aa: CASSARDGANYGYTF; CDR3nt: TGTGCCAGCAGCGCTCGGGACGGAGCTAACTATGGCTACACCTTC
j_gene: TRBJ1-5; d_gene: -; abundance: -; v_gene: TRBV7-2; CDR3aa: CASSLVGGTVNQPQHF; CDR3nt: TGTGCCAGCAGCTTAGTTGGAGGGACGGTGAATCAGCCCCAGCATTTT
j_gene: TRBJ1-2; d_gene: TRBD1; abundance: -; v_gene: TRBV6-6; CDR3aa: CASSPGQGRLANYGYTF; CDR3nt: TGTGCCAGCAGTCCCGGACAGGGGAGGCTTGCTAACTATGGCTACACCTTC
j_gene: TRBJ2-7; d_gene: -; abundance: -; v_gene: TRBV5-1; CDR3aa: CASSFLGATYEQYF; CDR3nt: TGCGCCAGCAGCTTTTTAGGGGCGACCTACGAGCAGTACTTC
j_gene: TRBJ1-5; d_gene: -; abundance: -; v_gene: TRBV12-3/TRBV12-4; CDR3aa: CASSPQPQHF; CDR3nt: TGTGCCAGCAGTCCACAGCCCCAGCATTTT
j_gene: TRBJ2-4; d_gene: -; abundance: -; v_gene: TRBV11-2; CDR3aa: CASSLVGWGFLQNIQYF; CDR3nt: TGTGCCAGCAGCTTAGTAGGGTGGGGATTCCTCCAAAACATTCAGTACTTC
j_gene: TRBJ2-5; d_gene: TRBD1; abundance: -; v_gene: TRBV5-4; CDR3aa: CASTSPSGGLFRETQYF; CDR3nt: TGTGCCAGCACCAGTCCTTCAGGGGGCTTATTTCGGGAGACCCAGTACTTC
j_gene: TRBJ2-2; d_gene: -; abundance: -; v_gene: TRBV5-6; CDR3aa: CASSLGAGAGELFF; CDR3nt: TGTGCCAGCAGCTTAGGGGCAGGGGCCGGGGAGCTGTTTTTT
j_gene: TRBJ1-5; d_gene: -; abundance: -; v_gene: TRBV6-1; CDR3aa: CASSERVGLSNQPQHF; CDR3nt: TGTGCCAGCAGTGAACGGGTAGGGCTTAGCAATCAGCCCCAGCATTTT
j_gene: TRBJ2-3; d_gene: -; abundance: -; v_gene: TRBV5-1; CDR3aa: CASRERPGPLYTQYF; CDR3nt: TGCGCCAGCAGGGAGCGCCCGGGGCCTTTATATACGCAGTATTTT
j_gene: TRBJ2-1; d_gene: TRBD2; abundance: -; v_gene: TRBV15; CDR3aa: CATSRLLAGEPNNEQFF; CDR3nt: TGTGCCACCAGCAGACTACTAGCGGGAGAGCCAAACAATGAGCAGTTCTTC
j_gene: TRBJ1-6; d_gene: -; abundance: -; v_gene: TRBV11-2; CDR3aa: CASSPGGPNSPLHF; CDR3nt: TGTGCCAGCAGCCCCGGGGGGCCTAATTCACCCCTCCACTTT
j_gene: TRBJ2-7; d_gene: TRBD2; abundance: -; v_gene: TRBV7-3; CDR3aa: CASSPGLAPAYEQYF; CDR3nt: TGTGCCAGCAGTCCAGGACTAGCCCCAGCTTACGAGCAGTACTTC
j_gene: TRBJ2-5; d_gene: -; abundance: -; v_gene: TRBV6-2/TRBV6-3; CDR3aa: CASSYSIPSYTGQETQYF; CDR3nt: TGTGCCAGCAGTTACTCGATCCCCTCTTATACAGGACAAGAGACCCAGTACTTC
j_gene: TRBJ1-5; d_gene: -; abundance: -; v_gene: TRBV28; CDR3aa: CASSVTGLSNQPQHF; CDR3nt: TGTGCCAGCAGTGTTACAGGTTTAAGCAATCAGCCCCAGCATTTT
j_gene: TRBJ1-5; d_gene: -; abundance: -; v_gene: TRBV15; CDR3aa: CATSRDRSINQPQHF; CDR3nt: TGTGCCACCAGCAGAGATCGGAGCATCAATCAGCCCCAGCATTTT
j_gene: TRBJ2-2; d_gene: -; abundance: -; v_gene: TRBV5-1; CDR3aa: CASSETTNTGELFF; CDR3nt: TGCGCCAGCTCTGAGACTACAAACACCGGGGAGCTGTTTTTT
j_gene: TRBJ1-4; d_gene: -; abundance: few; v_gene: TRBV6-5; CDR3aa: CATSRAEKLFF; CDR3nt: TGTGCCACGTCCCGGGCAGAAAAACTGTTTTTT
j_gene: TRBJ1-5; d_gene: -; abundance: -; v_gene: TRBV7-9; CDR3aa: CASSLGFSDSNQPQHF; CDR3nt: TGTGCCAGCAGCTTGGGATTTTCGGATAGCAATCAGCCCCAGCATTTT
j_gene: TRBJ1-1; d_gene: TRBD1; abundance: once; v_gene: TRBV5-1; CDR3aa: CASSPQGQGNVRAFF; CDR3nt: TGCGCCAGCAGTCCTCAGGGACAGGGTAATGTGCGAGCTTTCTTT
j_gene: TRBJ2-5; d_gene: TRBD2; abundance: once; v_gene: TRBV5-8; CDR3aa: CASSRETSGGETQYF; CDR3nt: TGTGCCAGCAGCCGAGAGACTAGCGGAGGAGAGACCCAGTACTTC
j_gene: TRBJ1-2; d_gene: -; abundance: -; v_gene: TRBV28; CDR3aa: CASSLSLPGYTF; CDR3nt: TGTGCCAGCAGTTTAAGCCTCCCTGGCTACACCTTC
j_gene: TRBJ2-1; d_gene: -; abundance: -; v_gene: TRBV7-3; CDR3aa: CASSLSRVSYNEQFF; CDR3nt: TGTGCCAGCAGCTTAAGTCGGGTCTCCTACAATGAGCAGTTCTTC
j_gene: TRBJ1-4; d_gene: TRBD1; abundance: once; v_gene: TRBV28; CDR3aa: CASRTGGTNEKLFF; CDR3nt: TGTGCCAGCCGTACAGGGGGCACTAATGAAAAACTGTTTTTT
j_gene: TRBJ1-3; d_gene: -; abundance: few; v_gene: TRBV7-9; CDR3aa: CASSLGVSSGNTIYF; CDR3nt: TGTGCCAGCAGCTTAGGAGTTTCCTCTGGAAACACCATATATTTT
j_gene: TRBJ1-3; d_gene: -; abundance: -; v_gene: TRBV6-1; CDR3aa: CASSELLGAVSGNTIYF; CDR3nt: TGTGCCAGCAGTGAGCTACTCGGGGCAGTCTCTGGAAACACCATATATTTT
j_gene: TRBJ2-5; d_gene: -; abundance: -; v_gene: TRBV5-1; CDR3aa: CASSLVFRQETQYF; CDR3nt: TGCGCCAGCAGCTTGGTGTTCAGACAAGAGACCCAGTACTTC
j_gene: TRBJ2-5; d_gene: -; abundance: once; v_gene: TRBV3-1/TRBV3-2; CDR3aa: CASSQERSQYF; CDR3nt: TGTGCCAGCAGCCAGGAAAGGTCCCAGTACTTC
j_gene: TRBJ2-1; d_gene: TRBD2; abundance: once; v_gene: TRBV7-2; CDR3aa: CASSPHGAGGGYNEQFF; CDR3nt: TGTGCCAGCAGCCCCCATGGGGCGGGAGGAGGCTACAATGAGCAGTTCTTC
j_gene: TRBJ1-1; d_gene: -; abundance: -; v_gene: TRBV24-1; CDR3aa: CATSDRTTRAFF; CDR3nt: TGTGCCACCAGTGACCGAACCACGCGGGCTTTCTTT
j_gene: TRBJ1-1; d_gene: -; abundance: once; v_gene: TRBV29-1; CDR3aa: CSVEWIGLRANTEAFF; CDR3nt: TGCAGCGTTGAATGGATAGGACTACGGGCGAACACTGAAGCTTTCTTT